This record covers a single T cell receptor beta chain. The antigen is not known. Germline V gene sequence: CDR1 SGHNT, CDR2 YYREEE (reference sequence). Trimming left V 4 bases short and J 6 bases short, with 23 bases between. The CDR3 spans 17 residues. Next came a second PCR, run for about 7 to 12 cycles, which used a sample-barcoded 5' primer along with a J-beta primer mix. MiXCR was run by TCRdb on the 5' RACE reads, yielding one entry per CDR3 protein. The sample holds about 640,000 distinct CDR3 sequences, 58% seen once. The data were taken from a study of blood T cells in healthy people across ages. General study points: Older age coincided with a roughly linear decline in TCR beta diversity per million T cells.

The genes are TRBV5-4 and TRBJ2-4; D call uncertain. The sample comprised blood. The clonotype comes from a man between 60 and 75 years old in good health. The CDR3 nucleotides read TGTGCCAGCAGCCTGGATCCCACTCCAGGCGCAGGAAACATTCAGTACTTC. Translation gives CASSLDPTPGAGNIQYF.